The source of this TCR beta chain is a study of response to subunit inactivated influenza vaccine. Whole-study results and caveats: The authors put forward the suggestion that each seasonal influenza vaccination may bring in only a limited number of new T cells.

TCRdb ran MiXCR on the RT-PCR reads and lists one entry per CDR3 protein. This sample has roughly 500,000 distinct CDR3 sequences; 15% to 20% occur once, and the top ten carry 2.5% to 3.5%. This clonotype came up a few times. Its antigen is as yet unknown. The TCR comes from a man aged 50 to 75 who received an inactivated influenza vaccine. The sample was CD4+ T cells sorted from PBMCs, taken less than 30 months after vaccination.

The CDR3 DNA is TGCGCCAGCAGCTTGGCAGGAGGTCGGAGGGACACTGAAGCTTTCTTT. Its translation is CASSLAGGRRDTEAFF. This rearrangement joins TRBV5-1 to TRBJ1-1; D ambiguous. This CDR3 contains 16 residues. Per germline, CDR1 SGHRS and CDR2 YFSETQ. V dropped 0 bases and J dropped 3 bases, with 15 bases sitting between them.